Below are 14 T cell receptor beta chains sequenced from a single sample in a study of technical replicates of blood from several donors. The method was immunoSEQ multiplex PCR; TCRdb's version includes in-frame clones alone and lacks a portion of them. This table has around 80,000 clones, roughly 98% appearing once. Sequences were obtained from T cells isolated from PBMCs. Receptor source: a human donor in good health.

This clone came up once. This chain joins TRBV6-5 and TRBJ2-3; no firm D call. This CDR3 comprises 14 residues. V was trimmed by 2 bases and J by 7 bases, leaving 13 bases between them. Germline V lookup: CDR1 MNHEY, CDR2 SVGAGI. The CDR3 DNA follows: TGTGCCAGCAGTTACGTCCAGGCAGAATATACGCAGTATTTT. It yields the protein CASSYVQAEYTQYF.

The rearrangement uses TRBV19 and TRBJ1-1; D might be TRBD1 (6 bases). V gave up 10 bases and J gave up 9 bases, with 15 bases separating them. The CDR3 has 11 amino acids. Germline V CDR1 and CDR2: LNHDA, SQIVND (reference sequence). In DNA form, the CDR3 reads TGTGCCACTGGGACACGTTGGAAAGCTTTCTTT. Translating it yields CATGTRWKAFF. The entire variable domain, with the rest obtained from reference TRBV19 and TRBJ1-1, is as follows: DGGITQSPKYLFRKEGQNVTLSCEQNLNHDAMYWYRQDPGQGLRLIYYSQIVNDFQKGDIAEGYSVSREKKESFPLTVTSAQKNPTAFYLCATGTRWKAFFGQGTRLTVV.

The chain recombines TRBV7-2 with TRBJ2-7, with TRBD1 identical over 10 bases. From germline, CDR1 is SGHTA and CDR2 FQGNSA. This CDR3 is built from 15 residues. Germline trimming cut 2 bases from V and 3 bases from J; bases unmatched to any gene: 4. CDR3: CASSLLRTGGYEQYF. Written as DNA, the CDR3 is TGTGCCAGCAGCTTACTGAGGACAGGGGGCTACGAGCAGTACTTC.

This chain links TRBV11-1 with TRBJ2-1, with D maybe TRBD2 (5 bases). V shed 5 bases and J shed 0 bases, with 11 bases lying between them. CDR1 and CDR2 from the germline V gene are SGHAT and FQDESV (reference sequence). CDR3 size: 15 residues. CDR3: CASSPLARSYNEQFF. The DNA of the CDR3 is TGTGCCAGCAGCCCCCTAGCCCGCTCCTACAATGAGCAGTTCTTC.

This CDR3 reads CASGDSIYNYGYTF. In DNA form, the CDR3 reads TGTGCTAGTGGGGACAGCATTTACAACTATGGCTACACCTTC. V is TRBV12-5 and J is TRBJ1-2; a weak D match, TRBD1 (6 bases). Trimming took off 6 bases at V and 2 bases at J, with 13 bases between the two ends. Per the germline V gene, CDR1 is LGHNT and CDR2 is FRNRAP. This CDR3 region has 14 residues.

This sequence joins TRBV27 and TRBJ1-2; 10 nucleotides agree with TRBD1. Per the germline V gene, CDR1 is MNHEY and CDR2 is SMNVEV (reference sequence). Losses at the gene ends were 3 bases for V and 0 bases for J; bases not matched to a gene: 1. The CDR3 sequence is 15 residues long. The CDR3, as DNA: TGTGCCAGCAGTTTCGGGACAGGGGCTAACTATGGCTACACCTTC. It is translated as CASSFGTGANYGYTF.

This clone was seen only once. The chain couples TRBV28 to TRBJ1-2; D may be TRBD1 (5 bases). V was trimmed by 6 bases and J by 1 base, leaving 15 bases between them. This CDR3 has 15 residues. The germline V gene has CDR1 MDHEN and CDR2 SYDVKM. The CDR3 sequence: CASRTGHNINYGYTF. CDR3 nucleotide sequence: TGTGCCAGCAGAACTGGACACAATATTAACTATGGCTACACCTTC.

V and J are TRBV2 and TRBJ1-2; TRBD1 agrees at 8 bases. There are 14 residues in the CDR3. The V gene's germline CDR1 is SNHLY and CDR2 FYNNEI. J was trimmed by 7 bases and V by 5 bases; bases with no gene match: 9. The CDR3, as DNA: TGTGCCAGCAGTATCACCTCAGGGGGCGGTGGCTACACCTTC. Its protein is CASSITSGGGGYTF. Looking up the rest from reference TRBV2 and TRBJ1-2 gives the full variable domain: EPEVTQTPSHQVTQMGQEVILRCVPISNHLYFYWYRQILGQKVEFLVSFYNNEISEKSEIFDDQFSVERPDGSNFTLKIRSTKLEDSAMYFCASSITSGGGGYTFGSGTRLTVV.

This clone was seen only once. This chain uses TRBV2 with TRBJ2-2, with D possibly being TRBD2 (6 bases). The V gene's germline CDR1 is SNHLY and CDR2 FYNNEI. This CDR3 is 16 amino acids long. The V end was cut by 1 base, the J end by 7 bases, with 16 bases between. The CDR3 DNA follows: TGTGCCAGCAGTGAAGGCGGGACCGGATCATTCGGGGAGCTGTTTTTT. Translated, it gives CASSEGGTGSFGELFF.

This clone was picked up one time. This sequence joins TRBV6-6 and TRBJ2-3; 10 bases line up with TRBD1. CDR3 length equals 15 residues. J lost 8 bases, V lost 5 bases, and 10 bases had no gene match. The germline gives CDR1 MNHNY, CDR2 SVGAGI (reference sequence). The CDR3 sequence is CASSNARTGGVTQYF. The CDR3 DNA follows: TGTGCCAGCAGTAATGCCAGGACAGGGGGTGTTACGCAGTATTTT.

In DNA, the CDR3 is TGCGCCAGCAGCCCCCGGGACAGGACTAACTATGGCTACACCTTC. It encodes CASSPRDRTNYGYTF. The chain has TRBV5-1 and TRBJ1-2, with 8 bases aligning to TRBD1. The CDR3 consists of 15 residues. CDR1 and CDR2 from the germline V gene are SGHRS and YFSETQ. Losses at the gene ends were 4 bases for V and 0 bases for J; bases not matched to a gene: 5.

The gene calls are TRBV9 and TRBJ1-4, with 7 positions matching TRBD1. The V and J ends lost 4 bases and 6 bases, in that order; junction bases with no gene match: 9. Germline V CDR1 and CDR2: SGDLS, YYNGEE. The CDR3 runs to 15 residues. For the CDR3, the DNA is TGTGCCAGCAGCTCCAACAGGGGATTCGATGAAAAACTGTTTTTT. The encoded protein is CASSSNRGFDEKLFF.

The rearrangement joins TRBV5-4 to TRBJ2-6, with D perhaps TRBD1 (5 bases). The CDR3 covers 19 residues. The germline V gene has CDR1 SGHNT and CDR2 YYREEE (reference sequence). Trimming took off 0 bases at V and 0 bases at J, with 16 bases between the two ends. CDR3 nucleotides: TGTGCCAGCAGCTTGGATTCGCTTTTCAGGGACTCTGGGGCCAACGTCCTGACTTTC. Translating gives CASSLDSLFRDSGANVLTF.

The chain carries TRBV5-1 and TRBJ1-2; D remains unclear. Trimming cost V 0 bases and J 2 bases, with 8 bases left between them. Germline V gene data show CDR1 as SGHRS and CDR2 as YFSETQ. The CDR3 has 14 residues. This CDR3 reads CASSLELANYGYTF. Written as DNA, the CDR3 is TGCGCCAGCAGCTTGGAGCTTGCCAACTATGGCTACACCTTC.